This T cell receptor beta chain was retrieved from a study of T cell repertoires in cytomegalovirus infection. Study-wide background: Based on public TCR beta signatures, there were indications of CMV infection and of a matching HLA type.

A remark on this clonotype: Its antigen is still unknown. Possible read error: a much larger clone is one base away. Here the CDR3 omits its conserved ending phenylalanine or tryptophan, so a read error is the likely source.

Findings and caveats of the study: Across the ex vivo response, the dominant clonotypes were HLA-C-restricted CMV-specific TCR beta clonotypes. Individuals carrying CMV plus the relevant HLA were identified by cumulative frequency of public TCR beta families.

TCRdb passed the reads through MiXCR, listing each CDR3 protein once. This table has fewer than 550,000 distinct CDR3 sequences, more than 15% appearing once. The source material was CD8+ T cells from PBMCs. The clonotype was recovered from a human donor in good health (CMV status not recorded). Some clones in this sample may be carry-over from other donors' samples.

The DNA for the CDR3 is TGTGCCAGCAGCCCCCCGGGACTAGCGGGGGACGACCATGAGCAGTTCTTA. This codes for CASSPPGLAGDDHEQFL. The chain carries TRBV7-9 and TRBJ2-1, with TRBD2 identical over 14 bases. The CDR3 spans 17 residues. J lost 8 bases, V lost 5 bases, and 11 bases had no gene match. From germline, CDR1 is SEHNR and CDR2 FQNEAQ (reference sequence).